This TCR beta chain was captured by sequencing in a study of identical twins. Study-wide findings and caveats: Insertions ran lower in abundant cord blood beta clonotypes, though not in memory repertoires.

Everyone who donated was a healthy Caucasian. As to this clonotype: The antigen remains undetermined.

Via MiXCR, TCRdb re-called the 5' RACE reads, giving one row per CDR3 protein. Of about 690,000 distinct CDR3 sequences listed, roughly 6% were seen once; the top ten hold under 2%. Looked up from germline, CDR1 is SGHRS and CDR2 is YFSETQ. CDR3 length: 15 residues. V lost 5 bases, J lost 1 base, and 14 bases lay in between. The material sequenced was naive T cells sorted from blood. The V gene is TRBV5-1, the J gene TRBJ2-3, with D perhaps matching TRBD2 (5 bases). The clonotype was recovered from a man aged 18 to 30 in good health. The CDR3 spells CASRSFSGRTDTQYF. The CDR3 DNA follows: TGCGCCAGCAGATCCTTCAGCGGCCGCACAGATACGCAGTATTTT. The full variable domain, completed using reference TRBV5-1 and TRBJ2-3, is KAGVTQTPRYLIKTRGQQVTLSCSPISGHRSVSWYQQTPGQGLQFLFEYFSETQRNKGNFPGRFSGRQFSNSRSEMNVSTLELGDSALYLCASRSFSGRTDTQYFGPGTRLTVL.